This note documents a single TCR beta chain sequence. Combining a sample-barcoded 5' primer with a J-beta primer mix, a second PCR ran for roughly 6 to 12 cycles. MiXCR, run by TCRdb on the 5' RACE reads, gives a single entry per CDR3 protein. The table lists about 1 million distinct CDR3 sequences, more than 35% of them singletons. The data belong to a study of blood T cells in healthy people across ages. On the study more broadly: Capturing about one barcoded beta molecule per two T cells was achieved by template switching.

Germline CDR1 reads SGHVS; CDR2 reads FQNEAQ. The CDR3 spans 14 residues. The genes are TRBV7-8 and TRBJ2-5, with D perhaps TRBD1 (6 bases). The J call is doubtful: the DNA matches TRBJ2-1 better. The sequenced material came from blood. The TCR comes from a woman in her sixties or seventies in good health. This chain's CDR3 is CASLDSGRQEEQFF. The CDR3 DNA reads TGTGCCAGCCTGGACAGTGGCAGGCAAGAGGAGCAGTTCTTC.